A single sample gave rise to the 13 T cell receptor beta chains below, sequenced in a study of regulatory T cells in long-lasting Graves disease. Through Arm-PCR of CDR3 regions and iRepertoire HTBI primers, TCR beta libraries were built. TCRdb ran MiXCR on the multiplex PCR reads and lists one entry per CDR3 protein. The table has about 470,000 distinct CDR3 sequences, about 20% seen once. The time point was: persistent/refractory GD, antithyroid drugs over 5 years with positive TRAb. RNA extracted from PBMCs served as the sequencing template. This specimen consisted of peripheral blood mononuclear cells (PBMCs), obtained when the disease was refractory, from a patient treated with antithyroid drugs. These receptors all stem from a female donor with Graves disease.

The rearrangement uses TRBV5-1 and TRBJ2-7; D not certain. This CDR3 spans 16 amino acids. CDR1 and CDR2 from the germline V gene are SGHRS and YFSETQ. Trimming removed 1 base from V and 5 bases from J, with 19 bases in between. For the CDR3, the DNA is TGCGCCAGCAGCTTGTATGGGCACCTTGTAAGCGACGAGCAGTACTTC. Translating gives CASSLYGHLVSDEQYF.

The chain couples TRBV30 to TRBJ2-7; D possibly corresponds to TRBD1 (6 bases). Germline CDR1 and CDR2: GTSNPN and SVGIG (reference sequence). The V gene lost 1 base and the J gene lost 4 bases, with 8 bases spanning the gap. This CDR3 comprises 12 residues. This chain's CDR3 is CAWSATGYEQYF. The CDR3 nucleotides read TGTGCCTGGAGTGCGACAGGTTACGAGCAGTACTTC.

In its sample, this clonotype was seen a few times. This sequence joins TRBV20-1 and TRBJ2-7; TRBD2 matches at 12 bases. This CDR3 has 16 residues. Germline V CDR1 and CDR2: DFQATT, SNEGSKA (reference sequence). The trim removed 1 base at V and 1 base at J, leaving 5 bases unmatched. CDR3 nucleotide sequence: TGCAGTGCTAGAGTACTAGCGGGAGGTTGGTCCTACGAGCAGTACTTC. Translating it yields CSARVLAGGWSYEQYF.

This clonotype appeared many times. This rearrangement joins TRBV2 to TRBJ2-7; the match to TRBD2 covers 10 bases. V dropped 5 bases and J dropped 1; count of bases not matched to a gene: 5. From germline, CDR1 is SNHLY and CDR2 FYNNEI. The CDR3 has 15 amino acids. CDR3: CASSSRTSGSYEQYF. The CDR3 region has the DNA TGTGCCAGCAGTTCACGGACTAGCGGTTCCTACGAGCAGTACTTC.

The chain couples TRBV13 to TRBJ1-2; D gene uncertain. V was shortened by 3 bases and J by 0 bases, with 14 bases between the two germline ends. Per germline, CDR1 PRHDT and CDR2 FYEKMQ (reference sequence). This CDR3 region has 16 residues. This chain's CDR3 is CASSLPSRTANYGYTF. CDR3 coding DNA: TGTGCCAGCAGCTTGCCTAGCAGGACGGCTAACTATGGCTACACCTTC.

This clonotype was seen many times. The chain joins TRBV27 to TRBJ2-7; the match to TRBD2 covers 8 bases. The germline V gene has CDR1 MNHEY and CDR2 SMNVEV (reference sequence). V shed 3 bases and J 7 bases; nucleotides not matched to a gene: 8. The CDR3 covers 14 residues. Here the CDR3 DNA reads TGTGCCAGCAGTTTGACTAGCGATCATAAGGAGCAGTACTTC. This translates into CASSLTSDHKEQYF.

Only one count was recorded for this clonotype. The chain joins TRBV2 to TRBJ2-7, with 10 bases lining up with TRBD2. CDR1 is SNHLY, CDR2 FYNNEI, per germline. J gave up 0 bases and V 6 bases, and 14 bases lay outside the gene matches. The length of the CDR3 is 18 residues. CDR3: CASSVGLAVPQLSYEQYF. Written as DNA, the CDR3 is TGTGCCAGCAGCGTAGGACTAGCGGTTCCCCAACTCTCCTACGAGCAGTACTTC.

This clonotype was counted many times. The rearrangement links TRBV5-4 to TRBJ1-1; D is ambiguous. The CDR3 has 12 residues. Germline CDR1 is SGHNT and CDR2 is YYREEE (reference sequence). V shed 4 bases and J shed 9 bases, with 13 bases lying between them. In nucleotides, the CDR3 is TGTGCCAGCAGCACTGGGATGGGTCAAGCTTTCTTT. This sequence encodes CASSTGMGQAFF.

This clonotype came up a few times. The chain links TRBV4-3 to TRBJ1-2; D gene uncertain. V lost 1 base and J lost 4, with 13 bases in between. The CDR3 is 15 amino acids. CDR1 LGHNA and CDR2 YSLEER come from the germline V gene. The CDR3 sequence is CASSQGPSSLYGYTF. The CDR3 coding sequence is TGCGCCAGCAGCCAAGGACCCTCGAGCCTCTATGGCTACACCTTC.

This clonotype was observed at least ten times. The chain uses TRBV27 and TRBJ2-7, with 7 bases matching TRBD1. CDR1 is MNHEY, CDR2 SMNVEV, per germline (reference sequence). J gave up 0 bases and V 5 bases, and 4 bases lay outside the gene matches. This CDR3 contains 14 residues. The CDR3 nucleotides read TGTGCCAGCAGTGTCTGGACAGGCTCCTACGAGCAGTACTTC. Residues: CASSVWTGSYEQYF.

The genes are TRBV7-2 and TRBJ2-1; 8 nucleotides agree with TRBD1. Germline CDR1 SGHTA, CDR2 FQGNSA. With V trimmed by 5 bases and J by 4 bases, 7 bases remained unmatched. The CDR3 is 15 amino acids. The CDR3 bases are TGTGCCAGCAGCCAGACAGGGGCTTCTTACAATGAGCAGTTCTTC. This encodes CASSQTGASYNEQFF.

In regard to this clonotype: A much larger clone sits a single nucleotide away, making a read error possible. The rearrangement links TRBV27 to TRBJ2-2; maybe TRBD1 (5 bases). Trimming took 8 bases from V and 6 from J, leaving 13 bases between them. The CDR3 runs to 13 residues. Germline assignment: CDR1 MNHEY and CDR2 SMNVEV (reference sequence). CDR3: CASGRQTSGELFF. Here the CDR3 DNA reads TGTGCCAGCGGCCGACAGACTTCCGGGGAGCTGTTTTTT.

V and J are TRBV2 and TRBJ1-6; TRBD1 matches 8 bases. V lost 0 bases to trimming and J lost 8 bases; unmatched junction nucleotides: 9. The germline CDR1 and CDR2 sequences are SNHLY and FYNNEI. CDR3 length equals 17 residues. The CDR3, as DNA: TGTGCCAGCAGTGAAGCGAGAGGACAGGGCGTAGATTCACCCCTCCACTTT. This encodes CASSEARGQGVDSPLHF.